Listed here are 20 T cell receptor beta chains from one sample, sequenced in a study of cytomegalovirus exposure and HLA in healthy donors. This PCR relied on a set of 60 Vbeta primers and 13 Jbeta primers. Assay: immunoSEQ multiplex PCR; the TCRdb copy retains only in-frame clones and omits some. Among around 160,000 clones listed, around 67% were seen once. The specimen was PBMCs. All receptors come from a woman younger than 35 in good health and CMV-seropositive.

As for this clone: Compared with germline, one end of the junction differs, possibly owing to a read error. The CDR3 reads CASSITSGSSYEQYF. The CDR3 DNA is TGTGCCAGCAGCATAACTAGCGGTAGCTCCTACGAGCAGTACTTC. V and J are TRBV7-3 and TRBJ2-7; 8 bases align to TRBD2. The CDR3 spans 15 residues. CDR1 is SGHTA, CDR2 FQGTGA, per germline.

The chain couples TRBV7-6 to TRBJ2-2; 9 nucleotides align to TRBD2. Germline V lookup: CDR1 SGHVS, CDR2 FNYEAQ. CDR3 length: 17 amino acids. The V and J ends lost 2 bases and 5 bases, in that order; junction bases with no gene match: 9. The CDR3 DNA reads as TGTGCCAGCAGCTTAATACGGACAAGCGGGGGGACCGGGGAGCTGTTTTTT. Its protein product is CASSLIRTSGGTGELFF.

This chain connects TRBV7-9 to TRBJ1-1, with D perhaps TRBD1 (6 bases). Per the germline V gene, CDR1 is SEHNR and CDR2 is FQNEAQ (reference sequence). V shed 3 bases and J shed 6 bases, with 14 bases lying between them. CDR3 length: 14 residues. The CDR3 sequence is CASSFEQGSSEAFF. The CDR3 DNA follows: TGTGCCAGCAGCTTCGAACAGGGAAGCTCTGAAGCTTTCTTT.

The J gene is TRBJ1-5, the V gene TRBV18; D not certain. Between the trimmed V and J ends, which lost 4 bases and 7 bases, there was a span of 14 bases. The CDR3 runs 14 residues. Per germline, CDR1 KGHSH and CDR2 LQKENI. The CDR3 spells CASSLSGLDQPQHF. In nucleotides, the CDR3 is TGTGCCAGCTCACTTAGCGGGCTAGACCAGCCCCAGCATTTT.

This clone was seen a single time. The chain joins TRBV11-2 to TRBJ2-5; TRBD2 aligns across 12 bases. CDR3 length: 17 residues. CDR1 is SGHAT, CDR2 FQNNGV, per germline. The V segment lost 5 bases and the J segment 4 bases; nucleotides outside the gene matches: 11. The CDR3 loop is CASSEGSLAGGGETQYF. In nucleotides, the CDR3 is TGTGCCAGCAGCGAGGGCTCCCTAGCGGGGGGGGGAGAGACCCAGTACTTC.

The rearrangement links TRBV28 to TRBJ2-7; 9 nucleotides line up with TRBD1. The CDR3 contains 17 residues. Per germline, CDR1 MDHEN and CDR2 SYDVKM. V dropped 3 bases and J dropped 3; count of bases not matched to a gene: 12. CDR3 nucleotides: TGTGCCAGCAGTTTTCCCTACCGTAGACAGGGGGGCTACGAGCAGTACTTC. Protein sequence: CASSFPYRRQGGYEQYF.

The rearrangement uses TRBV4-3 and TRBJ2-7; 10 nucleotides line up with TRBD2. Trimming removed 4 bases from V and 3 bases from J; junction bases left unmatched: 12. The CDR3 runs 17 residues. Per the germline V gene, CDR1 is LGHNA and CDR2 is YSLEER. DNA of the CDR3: TGCGCCAGCAGCCCCAATTTTGTAGCGGGGGGTTACTACGAGCAGTACTTC. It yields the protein CASSPNFVAGGYYEQYF.

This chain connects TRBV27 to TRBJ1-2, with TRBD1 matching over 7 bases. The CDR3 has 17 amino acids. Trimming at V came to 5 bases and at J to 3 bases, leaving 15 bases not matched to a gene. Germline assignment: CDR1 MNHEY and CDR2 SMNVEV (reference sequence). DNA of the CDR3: TGTGCCAGCAGTCCCCTACTCGACAGGGCCCGTCACTATGGCTACACCTTC. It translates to CASSPLLDRARHYGYTF.

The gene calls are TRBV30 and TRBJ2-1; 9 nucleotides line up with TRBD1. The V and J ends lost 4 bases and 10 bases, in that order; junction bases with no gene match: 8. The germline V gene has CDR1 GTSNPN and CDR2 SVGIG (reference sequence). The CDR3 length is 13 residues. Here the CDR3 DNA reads TGTGCCTGGATGATAGAACAGGGGGCAGAGCAGTTCTTC. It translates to CAWMIEQGAEQFF.

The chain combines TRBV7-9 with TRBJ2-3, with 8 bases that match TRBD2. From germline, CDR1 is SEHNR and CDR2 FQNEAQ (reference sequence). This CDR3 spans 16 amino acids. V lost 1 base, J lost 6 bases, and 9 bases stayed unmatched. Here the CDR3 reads CASSLGLALGADTQYF. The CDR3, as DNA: TGTGCCAGCAGCTTAGGACTAGCGTTAGGGGCGGATACGCAGTATTTT.

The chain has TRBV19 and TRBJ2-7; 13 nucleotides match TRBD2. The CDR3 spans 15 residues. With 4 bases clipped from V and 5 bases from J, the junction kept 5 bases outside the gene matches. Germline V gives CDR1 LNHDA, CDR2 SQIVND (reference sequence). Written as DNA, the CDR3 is TGTGCCAGTAGTACCATAACTAGCGGGAGGGACGAGCAGTACTTC. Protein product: CASSTITSGRDEQYF.

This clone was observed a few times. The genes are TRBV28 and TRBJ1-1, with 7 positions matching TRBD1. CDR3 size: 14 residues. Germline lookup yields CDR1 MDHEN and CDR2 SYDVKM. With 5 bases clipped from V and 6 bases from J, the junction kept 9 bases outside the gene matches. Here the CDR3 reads CASSLGQISAEAFF. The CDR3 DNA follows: TGTGCCAGCAGTCTGGGACAGATCAGCGCTGAAGCTTTCTTT.

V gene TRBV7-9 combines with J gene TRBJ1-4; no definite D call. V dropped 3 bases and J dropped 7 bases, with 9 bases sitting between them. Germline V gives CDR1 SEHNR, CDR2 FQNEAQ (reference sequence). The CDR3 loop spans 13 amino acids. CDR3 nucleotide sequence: TGTGCCAGCAGCTTGGCAGTCATTGAAAAACTGTTTTTT. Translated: CASSLAVIEKLFF.

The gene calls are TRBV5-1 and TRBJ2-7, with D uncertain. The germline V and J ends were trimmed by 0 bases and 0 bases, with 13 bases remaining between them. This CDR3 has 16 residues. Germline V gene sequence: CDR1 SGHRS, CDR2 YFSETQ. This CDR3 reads CASSLGTWAASYEQYF. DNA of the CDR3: TGCGCCAGCAGCTTGGGCACGTGGGCAGCCTCCTACGAGCAGTACTTC.

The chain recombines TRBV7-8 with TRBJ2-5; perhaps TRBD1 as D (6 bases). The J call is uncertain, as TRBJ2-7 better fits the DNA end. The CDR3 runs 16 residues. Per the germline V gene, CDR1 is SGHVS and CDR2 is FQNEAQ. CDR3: CASSQPFMTGNYEQYF. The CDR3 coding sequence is TGTGCCAGCAGCCAGCCGTTTATGACAGGAAACTACGAGCAGTACTTC.

CDR3: CATQPGASGANVLTF. The CDR3 nucleotides read TGCGCCACCCAGCCAGGGGCCTCTGGGGCCAACGTCCTGACTTTC. The rearrangement joins TRBV5-1 to TRBJ2-6, with D possibly matching TRBD1 (6 bases). The CDR3 runs to 15 residues. V dropped 9 bases and J dropped 0 bases, with 13 bases sitting between them. Germline V lookup: CDR1 SGHRS, CDR2 YFSETQ.

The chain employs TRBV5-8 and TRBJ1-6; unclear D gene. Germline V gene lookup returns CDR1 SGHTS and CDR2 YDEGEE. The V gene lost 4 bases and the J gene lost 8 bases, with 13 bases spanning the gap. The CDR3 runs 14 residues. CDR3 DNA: TGTGCCAGCAGCCCGTCGGCCGGGGATTCACCCCTCCACTTT. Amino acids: CASSPSAGDSPLHF.

CDR3: CASSLSQGVRTEAFF. CDR3 nucleotide sequence: TGTGCCAGCAGTTTATCCCAGGGGGTGAGGACTGAAGCTTTCTTT. The chain employs TRBV27 and TRBJ1-1; TRBD1 matches at 7 bases. This CDR3 spans 15 amino acids. The germline V gene has CDR1 MNHEY and CDR2 SMNVEV (reference sequence). Germline trimming cut 0 bases from V and 5 bases from J; bases unmatched to any gene: 6.

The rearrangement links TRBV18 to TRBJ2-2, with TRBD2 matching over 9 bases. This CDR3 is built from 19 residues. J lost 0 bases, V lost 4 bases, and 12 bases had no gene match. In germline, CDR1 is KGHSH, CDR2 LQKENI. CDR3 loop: CASSHTLAGFLANTGELFF. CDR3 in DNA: TGTGCCAGCTCACACACCCTAGCGGGGTTCCTCGCGAACACCGGGGAGCTGTTTTTT.

The DNA for the CDR3 is TGTGCCAGCAGTGCCAGGTTAGCGGACACCACAGATACGCAGTATTTT. This codes for CASSARLADTTDTQYF. The chain links TRBV6-4 to TRBJ2-3; D is possibly TRBD2 (6 bases). The CDR3 has 16 amino acids. Per the germline V gene, CDR1 is MRHNA and CDR2 is SNTAGT. Trimming pared 4 bases from V and 2 bases from J, leaving 16 bases between.